This T cell receptor (beta chain) came from a study of T cells in localized non-small cell lung cancer. Germline V gene lookup returns CDR1 SGHDT and CDR2 YYEEEE. CDR3 length: 15 residues. V was pared by 4 bases and J by 5 bases, with 16 bases between. TCRdb keeps only in-frame clones here, not all; method: immunoSEQ multiplex PCR. Of approximately 83,000 clones listed, just over 90% are singletons. The sample consisted of PBMCs, taken before any cancer treatment. This receptor was obtained from a woman aged 35-70 years with stage II squamous cell lung carcinoma. The chain recombines TRBV5-6 with TRBJ2-1; D is perhaps TRBD2 (5 bases). CDR3: CASSHLLGRNNEQFF. The CDR3 nucleotides are TGTGCCAGCAGCCACCTACTAGGAAGGAACAATGAGCAGTTCTTC.